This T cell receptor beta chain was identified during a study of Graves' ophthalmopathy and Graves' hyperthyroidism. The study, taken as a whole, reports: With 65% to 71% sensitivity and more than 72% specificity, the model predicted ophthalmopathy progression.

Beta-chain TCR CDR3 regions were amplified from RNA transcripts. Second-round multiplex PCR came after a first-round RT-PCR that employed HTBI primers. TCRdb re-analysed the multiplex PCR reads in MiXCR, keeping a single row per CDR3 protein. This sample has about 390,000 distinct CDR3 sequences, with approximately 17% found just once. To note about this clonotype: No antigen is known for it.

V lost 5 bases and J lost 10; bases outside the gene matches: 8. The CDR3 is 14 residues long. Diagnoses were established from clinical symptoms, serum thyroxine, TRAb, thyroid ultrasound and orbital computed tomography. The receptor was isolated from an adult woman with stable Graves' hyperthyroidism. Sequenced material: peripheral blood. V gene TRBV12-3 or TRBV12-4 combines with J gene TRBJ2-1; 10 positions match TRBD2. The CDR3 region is CASSQRGGLNEQFF. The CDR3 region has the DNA TGTGCCAGCAGTCAGCGGGGGGGCCTAAACGAGCAGTTCTTC.